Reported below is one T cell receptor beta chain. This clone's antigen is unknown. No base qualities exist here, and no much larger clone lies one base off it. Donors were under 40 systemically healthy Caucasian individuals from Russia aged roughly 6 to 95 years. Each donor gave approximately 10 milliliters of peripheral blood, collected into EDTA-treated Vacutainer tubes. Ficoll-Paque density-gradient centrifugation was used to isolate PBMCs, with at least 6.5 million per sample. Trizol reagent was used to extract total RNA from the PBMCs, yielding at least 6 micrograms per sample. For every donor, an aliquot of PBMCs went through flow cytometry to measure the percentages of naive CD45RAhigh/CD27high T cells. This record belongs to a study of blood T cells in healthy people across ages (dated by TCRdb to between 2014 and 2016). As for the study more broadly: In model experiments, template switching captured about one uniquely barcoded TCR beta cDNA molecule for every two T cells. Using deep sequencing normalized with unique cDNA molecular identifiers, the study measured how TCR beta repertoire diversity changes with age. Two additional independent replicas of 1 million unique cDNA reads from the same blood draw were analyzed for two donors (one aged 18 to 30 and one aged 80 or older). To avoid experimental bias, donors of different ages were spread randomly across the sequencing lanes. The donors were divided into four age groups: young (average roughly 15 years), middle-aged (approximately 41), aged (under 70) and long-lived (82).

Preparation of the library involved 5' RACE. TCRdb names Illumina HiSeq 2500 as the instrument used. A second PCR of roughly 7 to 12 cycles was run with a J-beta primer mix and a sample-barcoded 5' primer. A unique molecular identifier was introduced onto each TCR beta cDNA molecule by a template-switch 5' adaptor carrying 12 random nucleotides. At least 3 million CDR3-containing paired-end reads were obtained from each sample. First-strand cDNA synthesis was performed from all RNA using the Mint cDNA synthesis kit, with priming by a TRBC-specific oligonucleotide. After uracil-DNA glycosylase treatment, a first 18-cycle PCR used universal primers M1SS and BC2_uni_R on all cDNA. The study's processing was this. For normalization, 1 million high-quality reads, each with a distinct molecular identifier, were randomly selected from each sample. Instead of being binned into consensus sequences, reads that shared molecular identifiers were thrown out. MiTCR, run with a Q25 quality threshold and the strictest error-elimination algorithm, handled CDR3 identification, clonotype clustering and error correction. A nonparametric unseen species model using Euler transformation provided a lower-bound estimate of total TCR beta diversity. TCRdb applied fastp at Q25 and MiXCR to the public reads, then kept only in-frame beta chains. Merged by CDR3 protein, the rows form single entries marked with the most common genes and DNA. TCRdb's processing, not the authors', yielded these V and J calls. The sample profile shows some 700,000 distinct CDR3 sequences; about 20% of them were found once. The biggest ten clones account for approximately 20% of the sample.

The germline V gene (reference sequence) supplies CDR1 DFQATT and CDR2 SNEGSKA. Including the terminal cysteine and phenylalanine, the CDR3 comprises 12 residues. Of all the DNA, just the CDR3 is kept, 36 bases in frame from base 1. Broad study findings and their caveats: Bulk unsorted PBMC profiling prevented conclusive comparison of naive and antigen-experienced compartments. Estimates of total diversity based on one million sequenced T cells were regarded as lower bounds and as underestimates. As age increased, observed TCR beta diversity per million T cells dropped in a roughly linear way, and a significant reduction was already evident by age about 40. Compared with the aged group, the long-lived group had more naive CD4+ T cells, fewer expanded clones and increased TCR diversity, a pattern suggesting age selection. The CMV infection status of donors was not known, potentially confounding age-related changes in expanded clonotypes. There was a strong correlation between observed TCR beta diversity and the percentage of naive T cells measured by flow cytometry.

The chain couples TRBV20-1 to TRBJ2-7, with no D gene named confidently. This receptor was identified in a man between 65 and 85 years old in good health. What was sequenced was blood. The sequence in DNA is TGCGCCGCTTCAGTCCTGACCTACGAGCAGTACTTC. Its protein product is CAASVLTYEQYF.